The next 13 T cell receptor beta chains were all read from a single sample in a study of shared clonotypes between healthy human individuals. Naive CD8 cells, CD45RO-negative and positively selected for CCR7, excluded terminally differentiated effector memory CD45RA+ cells. Sequencing was performed with immunoSEQ multiplex PCR; in TCRdb, only in-frame clones are kept and a portion is missing. The repertoire holds roughly 810,000 clones, with around 96% as singletons. Input material: naive CD8+ T cells sorted from blood. Receptors originate from a man aged 25 to 45 in good health.

Comment on this clone: Other DNA sequences of this sample code for an identical CDR3. J is TRBJ1-3 and V is TRBV9, with D tentatively TRBD1 (5 bases). This CDR3 comprises 13 residues. V shed 4 bases and J shed 4 bases, with 9 bases lying between them. Germline lookup yields CDR1 SGDLS and CDR2 YYNGEE. The CDR3 bases are TGTGCCAGCAGCCCTGGGGCCGGAAACACCATATATTTT. It translates to CASSPGAGNTIYF.

This clone appeared once. V usage is TRBV30 and J usage is TRBJ2-1; D not certain. Germline assignment: CDR1 GTSNPN and CDR2 SVGIG (reference sequence). This CDR3 comprises 12 residues. The germline V and J ends were trimmed by 2 bases and 9 bases, with 11 bases remaining between them. CDR3 coding DNA: TGTGCCTGGAGTCATTCCTTAGGTGAGCAGTTCTTC. It translates to CAWSHSLGEQFF.

The chain couples TRBV4-2 to TRBJ1-4; D may be TRBD1 (5 bases). V shed 0 bases and J shed 8 bases, with 7 bases lying between them. The CDR3 loop spans 13 amino acids. CDR1 and CDR2 (germline): LGHNA, YNFKEQ. CDR3 in DNA: TGTGCCAGCAGCCAAGAGGGGGACGAAAAACTGTTTTTT. Its translation: CASSQEGDEKLFF.

The chain recombines TRBV7-9 with TRBJ2-5, with D possibly being TRBD1 (6 bases). Germline CDR1 is SEHNR and CDR2 is FQNEAQ (reference sequence). This CDR3 region has 17 residues. V was shortened by 8 bases and J by 1 base, with 23 bases between the two germline ends. As DNA, the CDR3 is TGTGCCAGCTCCGCCCCTGAGTCAGACAGGCCCCAAGAGACCCAGTACTTC. Translating gives CASSAPESDRPQETQYF.

This chain links TRBV19 with TRBJ1-1, with a weak D call TRBD1 (5 bases). The CDR3 covers 14 residues. Germline V gene sequence: CDR1 LNHDA, CDR2 SQIVND (reference sequence). Trimming shortened V by 8 bases and J by 4 bases, and 17 bases separated the two germline ends. The chain's CDR3 is CASLVGRSSTEAFF. The CDR3 DNA is TGTGCCAGTTTAGTGGGGCGCTCGTCCACTGAAGCTTTCTTT.

A remark on this clone: One end of the junction does not line up with germline, which may come from a read error. The rearrangement joins TRBV5-6 to TRBJ2-7, with D possibly being TRBD1 (6 bases). CDR1 is SGHDT and CDR2 is YYEEEE in the germline V gene. This CDR3 has 12 residues. The CDR3 is CASRLDSGEQYF. As DNA, the CDR3 is TGTGCCAGCAGATTGGACAGTGGCGAGCAGTACTTC.

This sequence joins TRBV7-9 and TRBJ2-1; D ambiguous. This CDR3 is 11 amino acids long. The V end lost 5 bases, the J end lost 7 bases, and 6 bases lay between the germline ends. Germline CDR1 is SEHNR and CDR2 is FQNEAQ (reference sequence). As DNA, the CDR3 is TGTGCCAGCAGCGCACAGAATGAGCAGTTCTTC. Amino acid sequence: CASSAQNEQFF.

The rearrangement links TRBV4-3 to TRBJ2-3; D perhaps matches TRBD2 (6 bases). V lost 0 bases to trimming and J lost 12 bases, with 13 bases between them. The germline V gene encodes CDR1 LGHNA and CDR2 YSLEER. The CDR3 is made up of 13 amino acids. Here the CDR3 reads CASSQDDWGLQYF. The CDR3 DNA follows: TGCGCCAGCAGCCAAGATGATTGGGGACTCCAGTATTTT.

V usage is TRBV7-3 and J usage is TRBJ2-3; no reliable D call. Trimming cost V 7 bases and J 0 bases, with 8 bases left between them. Per the germline V gene, CDR1 is SGHTA and CDR2 is FQGTGA. There are 13 residues in the CDR3. The CDR3 reads CASTLESTDTQYF. The CDR3 DNA follows: TGTGCCAGCACCCTCGAAAGCACAGATACGCAGTATTTT.

The chain uses TRBV19 and TRBJ2-3, with D unresolved. There are 16 residues in the CDR3. The germline CDR1 and CDR2 sequences are LNHDA and SQIVND (reference sequence). With 5 bases removed from V and 3 bases from J, the gap between germline ends came to 18 bases. CDR3 region: CASSRRTQKGTDTQYF. CDR3 coding DNA: TGTGCCAGTAGTCGAAGGACGCAAAAAGGGACAGATACGCAGTATTTT.

CDR3 DNA sequence: TGTGCCAGCAGCGTCTACAGGGGTCCCTACGAGCAGTACTTC. The encoded protein is CASSVYRGPYEQYF. This chain links TRBV11-2 with TRBJ2-7, with TRBD1 matching 7 bases. This CDR3 region has 14 residues. Germline lookup yields CDR1 SGHAT and CDR2 FQNNGV. The trim removed 5 bases at V and 2 bases at J, leaving 6 bases unmatched. Complete variable domain (other parts from reference TRBV11-2 and TRBJ2-7): EAGVAQSPRYKIIEKRQSVAFWCNPISGHATLYWYQQILGQGPKLLIQFQNNGVVDDSQLPKDRFSAERLKGVDSTLKIQPAKLEDSAVYLCASSVYRGPYEQYFGPGTRLTVT.

V and J are TRBV5-1 and TRBJ2-5, with unresolved D. V was shortened by 0 bases and J by 2 bases, with 5 bases between the two germline ends. CDR1 and CDR2 from the germline V gene are SGHRS and YFSETQ. The length of the CDR3 is 13 residues. CDR3 sequence (DNA): TGCGCCAGCAGCTTGGGGTTACAAGAGACCCAGTACTTC. Protein: CASSLGLQETQYF. Full variable domain (outside the CDR3, taken from reference TRBV5-1 and TRBJ2-5): KAGVTQTPRYLIKTRGQQVTLSCSPISGHRSVSWYQQTPGQGLQFLFEYFSETQRNKGNFPGRFSGRQFSNSRSEMNVSTLELGDSALYLCASSLGLQETQYFGPGTRLLVL.

This chain connects TRBV18 to TRBJ2-6; possible D gene TRBD1, 6 bases. This CDR3 has 18 residues. Germline loops: CDR1 KGHSH, CDR2 LQKENI. V lost 5 bases, J lost 0 bases, and 17 bases lay in between. CDR3 sequence: CASSTADRFVSGANVLTF. For the CDR3, the DNA is TGTGCCAGCTCAACCGCTGACAGGTTCGTCTCTGGGGCCAACGTCCTGACTTTC.